This T cell receptor beta chain stems from a study of shared clonotypes between healthy human individuals. Study as a whole: The donor pool was made up of two women and three men aged 18 to 49.

Trimming left V 0 bases short and J 5 bases short, with 14 bases between. This CDR3 region has 15 residues. Germline CDR1 SGHRS, CDR2 YFSETQ. The assay was run at deep level. Every subset had its genomic DNA shared out evenly among several immunoSEQ plates. Every unsorted PBMC PCR replicate was loaded with around 290 ng DNA, tens of thousands of T cell genomes. TCRdb keeps only in-frame clones here, not all; method: immunoSEQ multiplex PCR. The top ten clones hold approximately 12% of a sample with 450,000 to 500,000 clones, approximately 78% of them seen once. The TCR sequence derives from a woman in her forties in good health. Some clones in this sample may be carry-over from other donors' samples. Sequencing was performed on PBMCs. The chain has TRBV5-1 and TRBJ1-1, with D uncertain. This CDR3 is CASSLGGSRETEAFF. In nucleotides, the CDR3 is TGCGCCAGCAGCTTGGGAGGGAGCCGGGAAACTGAAGCTTTCTTT. The entire variable domain, with the rest obtained from reference TRBV5-1 and TRBJ1-1, is as follows: KAGVTQTPRYLIKTRGQQVTLSCSPISGHRSVSWYQQTPGQGLQFLFEYFSETQRNKGNFPGRFSGRQFSNSRSEMNVSTLELGDSALYLCASSLGGSRETEAFFGQGTRLTVV.